This T cell receptor (beta chain) was captured in a study of T cell responses to AZD1222 COVID-19 vaccine. Assay used: immunoSEQ multiplex PCR; TCRdb lists only in-frame clones, some missing. In the table there are about 110,000 clones, approximately 88% of which are singletons. Germline-derived CDR1 and CDR2 are MNHEY and SMNVEV (reference sequence). Trimming removed 0 bases at V and 4 bases at J, with 8 bases between. This CDR3 spans 14 amino acids. This sample comprised peripheral blood, obtained on day 0 of AZD1222 vaccination. This TCR was sampled from an adult in good health. This chain links TRBV27 with TRBJ2-3; no firm D call. In DNA, the CDR3 is TGTGCCAGCAGTTTATCTAGAGTAGCAGATACGCAGTATTTT. Translated: CASSLSRVADTQYF.